These 20 T cell receptor beta chains were sequenced from one sample in a study of post-analysis software for immune sequencing data (dated by TCRdb to between 2015 and 2017). Study-wide findings and limitations: Four to six TRBV segments, including TRBV5-6, TRBV5-1 and TRBV20-1, were significantly more frequent in patients than controls.

The library was produced with PCR. TCRdb records Illumina HiSeq 2500 as the sequencer. To reduce PCR and sequencing biases, unique molecular identifiers were incorporated into the TCR beta cDNA libraries. In TCRdb, the public reads were trimmed at Q25 with fastp and aligned with MiXCR, with productive beta chains retained. When rows share a CDR3 protein, they turn into one entry using the most common DNA and genes. The sample table holds around 180,000 distinct CDR3 sequences, of which roughly 31% were seen once. The ten biggest clones cover approximately 1.4% of the sample. The antigens for these receptors are not known. The sequencing sample was made of blood. The source is a girl aged 5-17 years with multiple sclerosis.

This clonotype was counted ten times or more. The rearrangement uses TRBV5-5 and TRBJ2-1; 8 bases fit TRBD2. The CDR3 is 15 residues long. CDR1 SGHKS and CDR2 YYEKEE come from the germline V gene (reference sequence). The V gene end was trimmed by 5 bases and the J gene end by 2 bases; junction bases not matched to a gene: 6. DNA of the CDR3: TGTGCCAGCAGTAGCGGGATTGGTACCTACAATGAGCAGTTCTTC. Residues: CASSSGIGTYNEQFF.

As to this clonotype: A much bigger clone sits one base away, suggesting this may be a read error. The CDR3 bases are TGTGCCAGCAGGTTAATGGAGACCCAGTACTTC. Encoded protein: CASRLMETQYF. The chain is built from TRBV12-3 or TRBV12-4 and TRBJ2-5, with no clear D. The CDR3 spans 11 residues. Trimming took off 6 bases at V and 5 bases at J, with 7 bases between the two ends.

In the case of this clonotype: A read error is possible here, since a much larger clone lies one base away. This chain connects TRBV5-1 to TRBJ2-5, with 7 bases identical to TRBD1. Germline values: CDR1 SGHRS, CDR2 YFSETQ. The CDR3 sequence is 14 residues long. The junction had 3 bases not matched to a gene; V was cut back by 4 bases and J by 0 bases. The CDR3 is CASSPTGNQETQYF. In DNA, the CDR3 is TGCGCCAGCAGCCCGACAGGGAACCAAGAGACCCAGTACTTC.

The chain uses TRBV6-1 and TRBJ1-2; the D gene is possibly TRBD1 (5 bases). The CDR3 length is 15 residues. Trimming removed 1 base from V and 4 bases from J, with 13 bases in between. Germline V lookup: CDR1 MNHNS, CDR2 SASEGT. The CDR3, as DNA: TGTGCCAGCAGTGAAGGGCCAGGGACTGGCTATGGCTACACCTTC. It codes for CASSEGPGTGYGYTF.

This chain joins TRBV4-1 and TRBJ1-5; 8 nucleotides line up with TRBD1. This CDR3 comprises 14 residues. CDR1 and CDR2 from the germline V gene are MGHRA and YSYEKL. V lost 4 bases, J lost 2 bases, and 1 base stayed unmatched. This CDR3 reads CASSPDRGNQPQHF. As DNA, the CDR3 is TGCGCCAGCAGCCCGGACAGGGGCAATCAGCCCCAGCATTTT.

The chain links TRBV20-1 to TRBJ2-7; a weak D match, TRBD2 (6 bases). This CDR3 is 14 amino acids long. Germline CDR1 and CDR2: DFQATT and SNEGSKA (reference sequence). V was trimmed by 5 bases and J by 5 bases, leaving 19 bases between them. CDR3 residues: CSAPAPPSEDEQYF. DNA of the CDR3: TGCAGTGCTCCTGCCCCCCCTAGCGAGGACGAGCAGTACTTC.

This clonotype was seen at least ten times. The V gene is TRBV25-1, the J gene TRBJ2-1; 14 bases match TRBD2. There are 20 residues in the CDR3. V shed 3 bases and J 3 bases; nucleotides not matched to a gene: 13. Germline CDR1 and CDR2: MGHDK and SYGVNS. This CDR3 is CASSDPRTSGRPTNYNEQFF. CDR3 bases: TGTGCCAGCAGTGATCCTCGGACTAGCGGGAGGCCGACCAACTACAATGAGCAGTTCTTC.

In its sample, this clonotype was seen a few times. The chain has TRBV5-6 and TRBJ1-2; the D gene is possibly TRBD1 (5 bases). CDR1 and CDR2 from the germline V gene are SGHDT and YYEEEE. Trimming removed 2 bases from V and 3 bases from J, with 11 bases in between. CDR3 length: 14 residues. CDR3 nucleotides: TGTGCCAGCAGCTTAAGGAAGGGGTACTATGGCTACACCTTC. Protein sequence: CASSLRKGYYGYTF.

Points on this clonotype: Possible read error: a much larger clone is one base away. The J gene is TRBJ1-5, the V gene TRBV29-1; D is ambiguous. The V gene lost 4 bases and the J gene lost 0 bases, with 13 bases spanning the gap. The CDR3 covers 15 residues. Germline CDR1 SQVTM, CDR2 ANQGSEA. The CDR3, as DNA: TGCAGCGTTGGAGTGGACGTTAATAGCAATCAGCCCCAGCATTTT. Residues: CSVGVDVNSNQPQHF. Full variable domain (remainder filled in from reference TRBV29-1 and TRBJ1-5): SAVISQKPSRDICQRGTSLTIQCQVDSQVTMMFWYRQQPGQSLTLIATANQGSEATYESGFVIDKFPISRPNLTFSTLTVSNMSPEDSSIYLCSVGVDVNSNQPQHFGDGTRLSIL.

This rearrangement joins TRBV11-2 to TRBJ2-2; the D call may be TRBD1 or TRBD2 (6 bases each). CDR1 and CDR2 (germline): SGHAT, FQNNGV. Trimming cost V 10 bases and J 5 bases, with 17 bases left between them. The CDR3 extends over 14 amino acids. The CDR3 reads CATDSGGGTGELFF. For the CDR3, the DNA is TGTGCCACCGACTCCGGAGGGGGGACCGGGGAGCTGTTTTTT.

This clonotype has more than one count but fewer than ten. This chain joins TRBV7-2 and TRBJ2-5; D is possibly TRBD1 or TRBD2 (6 bases each). V lost 5 bases to trimming and J lost 11 bases, with 24 bases between them. The CDR3 consists of 15 residues. The germline V gene has CDR1 SGHTA and CDR2 FQGNSA. The chain's CDR3 is CASSEDRRGTHEQYF. For the CDR3, the DNA is TGTGCCAGCAGCGAAGACAGGCGGGGCACCCATGAGCAGTACTTC.

This clonotype came up a few times. This chain uses TRBV9 with TRBJ1-6, with D tentatively TRBD1 (5 bases). Looked up from germline, CDR1 is SGDLS and CDR2 is YYNGEE. The CDR3 loop spans 12 amino acids. Trimming shortened V by 4 bases and J by 9 bases, and 8 bases separated the two germline ends. As DNA, the CDR3 is TGTGCCAGCAGCCTGGGGGGTTCACCCCTCCACTTT. The encoded protein is CASSLGGSPLHF.

This clonotype was recorded many times. This chain joins TRBV5-1 and TRBJ2-3; D is perhaps TRBD1 (6 bases). The germline CDR1 and CDR2 sequences are SGHRS and YFSETQ. The V end lost 0 bases, the J end lost 13 bases, and 15 bases lay between the germline ends. This CDR3 spans 13 amino acids. CDR3 amino acids: CASSLDGQRREYF. CDR3 DNA: TGCGCCAGCAGCTTGGACGGACAGAGAAGGGAGTATTTT.

The sample holds a few counts of this clonotype. The V and J genes are TRBV20-1 and TRBJ2-7; TRBD2 matches at 14 bases. This CDR3 contains 16 residues. The junction had 12 bases not matched to a gene; V was cut back by 5 bases and J by 6 bases. The germline CDR1 and CDR2 sequences are DFQATT and SNEGSKA (reference sequence). CDR3 residues: CSAYQPGLAGVGEQYF. As DNA, the CDR3 is TGCAGTGCTTATCAACCGGGACTAGCGGGAGTAGGCGAGCAGTACTTC.

This clonotype was seen a few times. The CDR3 sequence is CASSWTGGDHQPQHF. CDR3 coding DNA: TGCGCCAGCAGCTGGACAGGGGGCGACCATCAGCCCCAGCATTTT. The chain links TRBV5-1 to TRBJ1-5, with 11 bases identical to TRBD1. The CDR3 consists of 15 residues. Germline lookup yields CDR1 SGHRS and CDR2 YFSETQ. Trimming at V came to 3 bases and at J to 5 bases, leaving 4 bases not matched to a gene. Supplemented by reference TRBV5-1 and TRBJ1-5, the full variable domain reads KAGVTQTPRYLIKTRGQQVTLSCSPISGHRSVSWYQQTPGQGLQFLFEYFSETQRNKGNFPGRFSGRQFSNSRSEMNVSTLELGDSALYLCASSWTGGDHQPQHFGDGTRLSIL.

The chain uses TRBV12-3 or TRBV12-4 and TRBJ2-2, with 7 bases that match TRBD2. V trimming: 6 bases; J trimming: 6 bases; junction bases outside the gene matches: 7. The CDR3 contains 14 residues. The CDR3 bases are TGTGCCAGCAGGCCACTAGCGATCCCCGGGGAGCTGTTTTTT. It yields the protein CASRPLAIPGELFF.

The DNA for the CDR3 is TGCGCCAGCAGCTCCGGGACTCCCACAGATACGCAGTATTTT. Translation: CASSSGTPTDTQYF. The chain joins TRBV5-1 to TRBJ2-3; a weak D match, TRBD2 (6 bases). Trimming took 3 bases from V and 2 from J, leaving 10 bases between them. The CDR3 is 14 residues long. Germline V lookup: CDR1 SGHRS, CDR2 YFSETQ. The full variable domain, with the rest looked up from reference TRBV5-1 and TRBJ2-3, is KAGVTQTPRYLIKTRGQQVTLSCSPISGHRSVSWYQQTPGQGLQFLFEYFSETQRNKGNFPGRFSGRQFSNSRSEMNVSTLELGDSALYLCASSSGTPTDTQYFGPGTRLTVL.

The table lists this clonotype with a few counts. The chain combines TRBV12-3 or TRBV12-4 with TRBJ2-1; D possibly corresponds to TRBD2 (5 bases). The CDR3 has 13 residues. The V end lost 6 bases, the J end lost 10 bases, and 16 bases lay between the germline ends. The CDR3 spells CASSGPGDGEQFF. As DNA, the CDR3 is TGTGCCAGCAGCGGGCCCGGGGATGGAGAGCAGTTCTTC.

This clonotype was detected only a few times. The rearrangement links TRBV16 to TRBJ1-5; possibly TRBD1 for D (5 bases). The germline gives CDR1 KGHSY, CDR2 FQNENV. CDR3 length: 14 residues. Trimming pared 2 bases from V and 6 bases from J, leaving 11 bases between. The CDR3 DNA sequence: TGTGCCAGCAGCCAACGGCAGGGAGGTCAGCCCCAGCATTTT. It translates to CASSQRQGGQPQHF.

This clonotype has more than one count but fewer than ten. The chain employs TRBV14 and TRBJ2-1, with a possible D match to TRBD2 (5 bases). V lost 1 base to trimming and J lost 1 base, with 14 bases between them. Germline V gene sequence: CDR1 SGHDN, CDR2 FVKESK. This CDR3 spans 17 amino acids. DNA for the CDR3: TGTGCCAGCAGCCAAGGCGAGGTGGACTGGTCCTACAATGAGCAGTTCTTC. Translated, it gives CASSQGEVDWSYNEQFF.